What follows are 20 T cell receptor beta chains derived from one specimen sequenced in a study of early T cells in non-severe SARS-CoV-2 infection. Each CDR3 protein gets one entry after TCRdb re-called the 5' RACE reads with MiXCR. Of about 56,000 distinct CDR3 sequences in the sample, about 10% are singletons; the top ten hold roughly 6%. The sample taken for sequencing was whole blood. These TCRs come from an adult who was a healthcare worker with PCR-confirmed SARS-CoV-2 infection or an uninfected control (not recorded which).

In its sample, this clonotype was seen many times. V gene TRBV10-3 combines with J gene TRBJ2-5, with D perhaps matching TRBD2 (5 bases). CDR1 and CDR2 from the germline V gene are ENHRY and SYGVKD. This CDR3 has 14 residues. V lost 0 bases and J 3 bases, leaving 8 bases between the germline ends. CDR3 sequence reads: CAISESGAEETQYF. CDR3 coding DNA: TGTGCCATCAGTGAGTCGGGAGCGGAAGAGACCCAGTACTTC.

The chain combines TRBV20-1 with TRBJ1-6; D is perhaps TRBD1 (6 bases). CDR3 length: 17 amino acids. CDR1 is DFQATT and CDR2 is SNEGSKA in the germline V gene (reference sequence). V was cut by 0 bases and J by 7 bases, with 19 bases left in between. In DNA, the CDR3 is TGCAGTGCTAGAGACCCAGGTTCGACAGGCGTAAATTCACCCCTCCACTTT. Its translation: CSARDPGSTGVNSPLHF.

The table lists this clonotype with a few counts. V and J are TRBV7-2 and TRBJ2-1; D gene uncertain. The V end lost 4 bases, the J end lost 0 bases, and 10 bases lay between the germline ends. Per the germline V gene, CDR1 is SGHTA and CDR2 is FQGNSA. This CDR3 region has 15 residues. This CDR3 reads CASSSALGSYNEQFF. CDR3 coding DNA: TGTGCCAGCAGCTCCGCCCTGGGCTCCTACAATGAGCAGTTCTTC. Drawing the rest from reference TRBV7-2 and TRBJ2-1, the complete variable domain is GAGVSQSPSNKVTEKGKDVELRCDPISGHTALYWYRQSLGQGLEFLIYFQGNSAPDKSGLPSDRFSAERTGGSVSTLTIQRTQQEDSAVYLCASSSALGSYNEQFFGPGTRLTVL.

The chain joins TRBV7-8 to TRBJ1-1; D is ambiguous. This CDR3 contains 16 residues. Germline CDR1 SGHVS, CDR2 FQNEAQ. The ends were cut back, 1 base at V and 0 bases at J, with 12 bases in the middle. CDR3 in amino acids: CASSLESGIMNTEAFF. Written as DNA, the CDR3 is TGTGCCAGCAGCTTAGAGAGCGGGATTATGAACACTGAAGCTTTCTTT.

This clonotype was observed a few times. J is TRBJ2-1 and V is TRBV9; D is perhaps TRBD1 or TRBD2 (5 bases each). The CDR3 consists of 15 residues. Germline V gives CDR1 SGDLS, CDR2 YYNGEE. V was trimmed by 3 bases and J by 2 bases, leaving 12 bases between them. CDR3 residues: CASSARGEPYNEQFF. The CDR3 DNA sequence: TGTGCCAGCAGCGCCCGAGGGGAACCCTACAATGAGCAGTTCTTC.

V gene TRBV7-2 combines with J gene TRBJ2-7; 8 bases agree with TRBD1. The CDR3 sequence is 14 residues long. The germline CDR1 and CDR2 sequences are SGHTA and FQGNSA. Trimming took 5 bases from V and 0 from J; bases not matched to a gene: 3. This CDR3 reads CASSADRVSYEQYF. The CDR3, as DNA: TGTGCCAGCAGCGCGGACAGGGTCTCCTACGAGCAGTACTTC.

The J gene is TRBJ1-2, the V gene TRBV29-1, with TRBD1 as a possible D gene (6 bases). V dropped 7 bases and J dropped 1 base, with 13 bases sitting between them. From germline, CDR1 is SQVTM and CDR2 ANQGSEA. The CDR3 is 13 amino acids. CDR3 region: CSAGQTFNYGYTF. In nucleotides, the CDR3 is TGCAGCGCCGGACAGACCTTTAACTATGGCTACACCTTC. The full variable domain, completed using reference TRBV29-1 and TRBJ1-2, is SAVISQKPSRDICQRGTSLTIQCQVDSQVTMMFWYRQQPGQSLTLIATANQGSEATYESGFVIDKFPISRPNLTFSTLTVSNMSPEDSSIYLCSAGQTFNYGYTFGSGTRLTVV.

This CDR3 is CSARWGQGADEQYF. The CDR3 DNA reads TGCAGTGCTAGATGGGGGCAGGGGGCGGATGAGCAGTACTTC. The rearrangement joins TRBV20-1 to TRBJ2-7; TRBD1 matches at 8 bases. Per germline, CDR1 DFQATT and CDR2 SNEGSKA (reference sequence). The length of the CDR3 is 14 residues. Trimming removed 2 bases from V and 7 bases from J; junction bases left unmatched: 10.

This clonotype was counted at least ten times. V gene TRBV3-1 combines with J gene TRBJ2-1; D is ambiguous. There are 14 residues in the CDR3. Germline V gives CDR1 LGHDT, CDR2 YNNKEL (reference sequence). V lost 2 bases to trimming and J lost 9 bases, with 14 bases between them. The CDR3 region is CASSQRNLWGEQFF. For the CDR3, the DNA is TGTGCCAGCAGCCAACGGAACCTATGGGGTGAGCAGTTCTTC.

This clonotype was counted many times. The chain carries TRBV30 and TRBJ2-7; 9 bases fit TRBD2. The germline gives CDR1 GTSNPN, CDR2 SVGIG (reference sequence). The V and J ends lost 2 bases and 4 bases, in that order; junction bases with no gene match: 12. This CDR3 contains 16 residues. As DNA, the CDR3 is TGTGCCTGGAGTCCCCTTTTTAGCGGGAGTTCGTACGAGCAGTACTTC. Amino acid sequence: CAWSPLFSGSSYEQYF. Full variable domain (remainder filled in from reference TRBV30 and TRBJ2-7): SQTIHQWPATLVQPVGSPLSLECTVEGTSNPNLYWYRQAAGRGLQLLFYSVGIGQISSEVPQNLSASRPQDRQFILSSKKLLLSDSGFYLCAWSPLFSGSSYEQYFGPGTRLTVT.

This clonotype was counted only a few times. V and J are TRBV6-1 and TRBJ2-5, with 8 bases identical to TRBD2. J gave up 1 base and V 4 bases, and 2 bases lay outside the gene matches. This CDR3 contains 14 residues. Germline loops: CDR1 MNHNS, CDR2 SASEGT. CDR3: CASSVSGSQETQYF. Written as DNA, the CDR3 is TGTGCCAGCAGTGTAAGCGGGAGCCAAGAGACCCAGTACTTC.

The rearrangement uses TRBV5-1 and TRBJ1-4; 8 bases fit TRBD1. V shed 4 bases, J shed 0 bases, and the junction held 5 bases outside the gene matches. The CDR3 spans 16 residues. Germline CDR1 and CDR2: SGHRS and YFSETQ. The CDR3 DNA reads as TGCGCCAGCAGCGCGACAGGGGACGCAACTAATGAAAAACTGTTTTTT. This gives the protein CASSATGDATNEKLFF.

The CDR3 sequence: CASSFGQNYGYTF. The CDR3 coding sequence is TGTGCCAGCAGTTTTGGACAGAACTATGGCTACACCTTC. The J gene is TRBJ1-2, the V gene TRBV12-3 or TRBV12-4; D may be TRBD1 (6 bases). Trimming left V 3 bases short and J 2 bases short, with 7 bases between. The CDR3 extends over 13 amino acids.

There are a few counts of this clonotype. The V call is TRBV7-2, the J call TRBJ2-1; D remains unclear. V was clipped by 2 bases and J by 2 bases, with 4 bases between them. There are 13 residues in the CDR3. Germline CDR1 reads SGHTA; CDR2 reads FQGNSA. CDR3 amino acids: CASSLNPYNEQFF. The CDR3 DNA sequence: TGTGCCAGCAGCTTAAATCCCTACAATGAGCAGTTCTTC.

The chain couples TRBV20-1 to TRBJ2-7; D might be TRBD2 (5 bases). The CDR3 has 13 residues. Germline CDR1 DFQATT, CDR2 SNEGSKA (reference sequence). The V gene lost 5 bases and the J gene lost 5 bases, with 16 bases spanning the gap. CDR3 in DNA: TGCAGTGCTCCCGTTGGGGTGGGAGACGAGCAGTACTTC. Translation gives CSAPVGVGDEQYF.

V gene TRBV20-1 combines with J gene TRBJ2-7; TRBD1 might be the D (6 bases). Germline V lookup: CDR1 DFQATT, CDR2 SNEGSKA (reference sequence). The V and J ends lost 5 bases and 2 bases respectively, with 16 bases between them. The CDR3 totals 14 residues. CDR3 sequence (DNA): TGCAGTGCTGCTGACAGGACACACGCCTACGAGCAGTACTTC. Translation gives CSAADRTHAYEQYF.

The table lists this clonotype with a few counts. V usage is TRBV20-1 and J usage is TRBJ2-7; D may be TRBD2 (6 bases). V was clipped by 0 bases and J by 2 bases, with 17 bases between them. CDR3 length: 16 amino acids. The germline CDR1 and CDR2 sequences are DFQATT and SNEGSKA (reference sequence). The CDR3 sequence is CSAREPKRTNAYEQYF. The CDR3 DNA reads as TGCAGTGCTAGAGAGCCTAAGAGGACTAACGCCTACGAGCAGTACTTC.

At least ten counts were recorded for this clonotype. CDR3 in amino acids: CASSVRGLTASEAFF. DNA for the CDR3: TGTGCCAGCAGTGTCCGTGGGCTTACAGCGAGTGAGGCTTTCTTT. The chain joins TRBV25-1 to TRBJ1-1; D ambiguous. The CDR3 extends over 15 amino acids. Germline-derived CDR1 and CDR2 are MGHDK and SYGVNS. Trimming removed 4 bases from V and 11 bases from J, with 23 bases in between.

The rearrangement uses TRBV4-1 and TRBJ2-1; D might be TRBD1 or TRBD2, each matching 5 bases. The V gene's germline CDR1 is MGHRA and CDR2 YSYEKL. This CDR3 region has 15 residues. Trimming stripped 6 bases from V and 0 bases from J, with 12 bases between. The CDR3 here is CASSPTGLSYNEQFF. Written as DNA, the CDR3 is TGCGCCAGCAGTCCAACGGGGCTCTCCTACAATGAGCAGTTCTTC.

This clonotype came up many times. This chain connects TRBV29-1 to TRBJ2-1, with a possible D match to TRBD2 (6 bases). Germline V gene data show CDR1 as SQVTM and CDR2 as ANQGSEA. The CDR3 has 15 residues. Deletions cut 7 bases from V and 7 bases from J, with 23 bases between. This chain's CDR3 is CSAPLTSLAANEQFF. CDR3 coding DNA: TGCAGCGCCCCCCTGACTAGTTTAGCTGCAAATGAGCAGTTCTTC.